This T cell receptor beta chain was retrieved from a study of CD8 T cell repertoires and HIV-1 epitope variants. Study-wide background: Each of Twenty-five Gag and Nef epitope peptides stimulated a separate culture. Controls were a CMV, EBV and flu peptide pool, Ebola AY9 negative control, and no-peptide well. Autologous T cell-negative cells served as antigen-presenting cells in equal numbers. Points from the study as a whole: Only beta chains were identified, marking proliferation to antigen, not function.

Germline V gene lookup returns CDR1 PRHDT and CDR2 FYEKMQ (reference sequence). V lost 2 bases and J lost 4; bases outside the gene matches: 8. This CDR3 comprises 16 residues. Clones were read by immunoSEQ multiplex PCR, and TCRdb kept only the in-frame ones, dropping some. Of a few thousand clones listed, about 63% are singletons. Regarding this clone: Its antigen is currently unknown.

The sample was cultured CD8+ T cells derived from PBMCs. J is TRBJ1-3 and V is TRBV13; 7 bases fit TRBD1. The receptor's source is a male donor with HIV. The CDR3 here is CASSLSEGALGNTIYF. The CDR3 DNA sequence: TGTGCCAGCAGCTTAAGCGAGGGGGCATTGGGAAACACCATATATTTT.